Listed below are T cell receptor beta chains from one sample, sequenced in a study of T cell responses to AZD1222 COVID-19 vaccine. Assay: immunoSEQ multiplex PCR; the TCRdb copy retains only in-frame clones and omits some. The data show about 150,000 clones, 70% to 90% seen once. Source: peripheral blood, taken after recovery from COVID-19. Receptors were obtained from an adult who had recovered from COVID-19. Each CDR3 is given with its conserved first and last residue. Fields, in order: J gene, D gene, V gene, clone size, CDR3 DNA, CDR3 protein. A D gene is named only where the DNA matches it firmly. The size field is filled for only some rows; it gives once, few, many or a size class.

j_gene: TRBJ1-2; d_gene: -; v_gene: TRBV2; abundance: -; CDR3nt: TGTGCCAGCAGGGGGACGTTAGCTAACTATGGCTACACCTTC; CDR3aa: CASRGTLANYGYTF
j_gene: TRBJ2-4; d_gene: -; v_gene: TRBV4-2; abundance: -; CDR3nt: TGTGCCAGCAGCCCTGGGGAAAAGGGGTACATTCAGTACTTC; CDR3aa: CASSPGEKGYIQYF
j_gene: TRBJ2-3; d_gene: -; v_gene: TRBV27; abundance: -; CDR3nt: TGTGCCAGCAGTTTACCCCCTGCCGAAGATACGCAGTATTTT; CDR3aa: CASSLPPAEDTQYF
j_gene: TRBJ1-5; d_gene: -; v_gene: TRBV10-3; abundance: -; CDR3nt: TGTGCCATCAGTGAAGGGCAGGCCGGTAAGCCCCAGCATTTT; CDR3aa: CAISEGQAGKPQHF
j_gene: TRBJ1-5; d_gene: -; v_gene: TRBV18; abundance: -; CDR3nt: TGTGCCAGCTCACCGGGGACGGCATATAGCAATCAGCCCCAGCATTTT; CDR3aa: CASSPGTAYSNQPQHF
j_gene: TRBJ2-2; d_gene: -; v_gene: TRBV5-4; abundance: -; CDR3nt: TGTGCCAGCAGCTCCCCGACTAGACCCACCGGGGAGCTGTTTTTT; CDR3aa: CASSSPTRPTGELFF
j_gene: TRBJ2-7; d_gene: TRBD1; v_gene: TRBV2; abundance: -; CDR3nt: TGTGCCAGCATTGCGACAGGGGGCGCTTCCGACGAGCAGTACTTC; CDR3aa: CASIATGGASDEQYF
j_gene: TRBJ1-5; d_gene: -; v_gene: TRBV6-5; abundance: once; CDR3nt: TGTGCCAGCAGTTTTACAGGGTACGATCAGCCCCAGCATTTT; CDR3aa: CASSFTGYDQPQHF
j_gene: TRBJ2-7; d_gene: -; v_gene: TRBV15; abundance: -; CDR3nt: TGTGCCACCAGCAACAGGCAGAGCACCTACGAGCAGTACTTC; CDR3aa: CATSNRQSTYEQYF
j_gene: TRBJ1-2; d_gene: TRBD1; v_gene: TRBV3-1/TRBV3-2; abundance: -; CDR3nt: TGTGCCAGCAGGCAGGGACAGGCTGGATTCTATGGCTACACCTTC; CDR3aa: CASRQGQAGFYGYTF
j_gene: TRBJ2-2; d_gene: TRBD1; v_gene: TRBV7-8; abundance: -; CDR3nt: TGTGCCAGCAGCTTCTATTCAGGGGGAGCTAAAACCGGGGAGCTGTTTTTT; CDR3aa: CASSFYSGGAKTGELFF